This T cell receptor (beta chain) was observed in a study of T cell responses to AZD1222 COVID-19 vaccine. Study outcomes and limitations: Along spike, vaccine-associated CD4 TCRs were found throughout, with dominance at 160-218 and 743-854. Just a handful of AZD1222 recipients tested seropositive at baseline. Every sample of the repertoires postdated the peak T cell response.

CDR1 is MGHRA, CDR2 YSYEKL, per germline. V lost 6 bases and J lost 2, with 23 bases in between. This CDR3 is 17 amino acids long. Assay: immunoSEQ multiplex PCR; the TCRdb copy retains only in-frame clones and omits some. In the table there are under 130,000 clones, around 80% of which are singletons. Details on this clone: As yet, its antigen is unknown.

The input for sequencing was peripheral blood, taken on day 0 of AZD1222 vaccination. The chain combines TRBV4-1 with TRBJ2-7, with D possibly TRBD1 on 6 matching bases. This clonotype was obtained from an adult in good health. The CDR3 loop reads CASRKGVQGPGPYEQYF. DNA of the CDR3: TGCGCCAGCAGGAAGGGGGTGCAGGGCCCTGGGCCCTACGAGCAGTACTTC.